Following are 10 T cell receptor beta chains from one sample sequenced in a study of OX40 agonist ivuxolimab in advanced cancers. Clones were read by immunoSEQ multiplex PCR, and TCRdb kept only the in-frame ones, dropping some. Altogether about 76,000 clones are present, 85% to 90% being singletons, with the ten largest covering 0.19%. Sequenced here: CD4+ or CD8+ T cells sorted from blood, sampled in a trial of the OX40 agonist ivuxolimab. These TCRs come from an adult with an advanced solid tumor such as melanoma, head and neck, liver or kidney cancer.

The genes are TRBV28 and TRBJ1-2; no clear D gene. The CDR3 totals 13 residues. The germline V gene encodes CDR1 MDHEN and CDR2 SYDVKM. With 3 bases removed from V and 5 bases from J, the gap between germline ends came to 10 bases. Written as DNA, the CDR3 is TGTGCCAGCAGTTTCTCCGGGCGATATGGCTACACCTTC. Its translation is CASSFSGRYGYTF.

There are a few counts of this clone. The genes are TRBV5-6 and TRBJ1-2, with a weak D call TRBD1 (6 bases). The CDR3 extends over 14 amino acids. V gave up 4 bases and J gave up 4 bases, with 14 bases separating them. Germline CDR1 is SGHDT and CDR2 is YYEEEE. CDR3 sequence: CASSTRQAIYGYTF. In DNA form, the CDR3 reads TGTGCCAGCAGCACCCGACAGGCCATCTATGGCTACACCTTC.

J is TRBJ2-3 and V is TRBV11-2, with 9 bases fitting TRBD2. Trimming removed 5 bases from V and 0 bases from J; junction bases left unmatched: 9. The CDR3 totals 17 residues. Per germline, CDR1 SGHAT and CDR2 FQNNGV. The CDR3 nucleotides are TGTGCCAGCAGCCCTGCAGGGCGGGGGGGTAGCACAGATACGCAGTATTTT. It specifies CASSPAGRGGSTDTQYF. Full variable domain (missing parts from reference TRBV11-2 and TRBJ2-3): EAGVAQSPRYKIIEKRQSVAFWCNPISGHATLYWYQQILGQGPKLLIQFQNNGVVDDSQLPKDRFSAERLKGVDSTLKIQPAKLEDSAVYLCASSPAGRGGSTDTQYFGPGTRLTVL.

The CDR3 here is CASSVDRGVPDTQYF. The CDR3 nucleotides read TGTGCCAGCAGCGTCGACAGGGGTGTTCCAGATACGCAGTATTTT. The chain links TRBV9 to TRBJ2-3; 8 bases align to TRBD1. CDR3 length: 15 residues. CDR1 SGDLS and CDR2 YYNGEE come from the germline V gene. Trimming removed 2 bases from V and 4 bases from J; junction bases left unmatched: 6.

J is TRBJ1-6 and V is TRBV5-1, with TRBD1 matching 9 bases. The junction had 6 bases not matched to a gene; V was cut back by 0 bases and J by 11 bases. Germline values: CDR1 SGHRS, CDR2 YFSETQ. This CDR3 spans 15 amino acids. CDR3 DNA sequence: TGCGCCAGCAGCTTGGGCCTTACAGGGGGCACACCCCTCCACTTT. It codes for CASSLGLTGGTPLHF.

CDR3 DNA: TGTGCCAGCTCAACTACGACAGGGGGCATCTCCTACGAGCAGTACTTC. The encoded protein is CASSTTTGGISYEQYF. This chain connects TRBV18 to TRBJ2-7, with 10 bases that match TRBD1. V gave up 5 bases and J gave up 0 bases; unmatched junction bases: 7. There are 16 residues in the CDR3. Germline assignment: CDR1 KGHSH and CDR2 LQKENI.

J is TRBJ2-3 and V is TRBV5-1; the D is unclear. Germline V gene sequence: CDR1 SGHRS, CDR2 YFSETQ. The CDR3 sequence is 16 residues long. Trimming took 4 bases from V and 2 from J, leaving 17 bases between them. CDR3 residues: CASSRVAPTFTDTQYF. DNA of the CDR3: TGCGCCAGCAGCCGGGTAGCCCCTACATTCACAGATACGCAGTATTTT.

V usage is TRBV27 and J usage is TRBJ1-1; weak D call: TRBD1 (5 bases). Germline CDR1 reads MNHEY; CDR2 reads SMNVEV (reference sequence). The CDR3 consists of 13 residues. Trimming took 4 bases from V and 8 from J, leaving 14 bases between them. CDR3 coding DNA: TGTGCCAGCAGTTGGGGACGGAGTCTGGAAGCTTTCTTT. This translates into CASSWGRSLEAFF.

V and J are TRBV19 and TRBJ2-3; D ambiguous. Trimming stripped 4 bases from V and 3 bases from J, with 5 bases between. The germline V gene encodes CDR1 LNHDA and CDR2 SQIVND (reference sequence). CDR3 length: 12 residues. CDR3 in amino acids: CASSTRTDTQYF. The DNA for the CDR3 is TGTGCCAGTAGTACTAGAACAGATACGCAGTATTTT.

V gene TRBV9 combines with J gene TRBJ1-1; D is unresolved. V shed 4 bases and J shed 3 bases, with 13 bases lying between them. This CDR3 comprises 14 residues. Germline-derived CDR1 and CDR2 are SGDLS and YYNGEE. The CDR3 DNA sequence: TGTGCCAGCAGCCCCGATGCCAGGTACACTGAAGCTTTCTTT. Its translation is CASSPDARYTEAFF. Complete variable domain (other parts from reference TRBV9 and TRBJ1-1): DSGVTQTPKHLITATGQRVTLRCSPRSGDLSVYWYQQSLDQGLQFLIQYYNGEERAKGNILERFSAQQFPDLHSELNLSSLELGDSALYFCASSPDARYTEAFFGQGTRLTVV.